The 21 T cell receptor beta chains presented below share a single source sample, sequenced in a study of T cell clonality in common variable immunodeficiency (dated by TCRdb to 2015 to 2017). Study-wide findings and limitations: Fewer deletions and N-nucleotide insertions were reportedly observed in CVID TCRbeta sequences, and highly modified clones with 13 or more V deletions were reportedly absent from CVID TCRbeta sequences.

No antigens are known for them. The library was generated by the immunoSEQ multiplex PCR assay. As stored in TCRdb, this immuneACCESS dataset retains in-frame rearrangements with V and J assigned. A fraction of the clones does not appear; measured against another copy, unresolved V genes explain less than half of the discrepancy, and the remainder lacks a known reason. The table puts 28,000 or so clones in this sample, none counted just once. The ten most abundant clones make up roughly 22% of the sample. Sequencing was performed on peripheral blood mononuclear cells. The receptors were gathered from a human donor with common variable immunodeficiency.

This clone showed up just a few times. The CDR3 end is not reached by the read, which stops 3 residues before it; the germline J gene fills it in. The chain combines TRBV7-6 with TRBJ2-7, with 7 bases identical to TRBD1. The CDR3 is 17 residues long. The ends lost 1 base at V and 6 bases at J; junction bases unmatched: 15. Germline-derived CDR1 and CDR2 are SGHVS and FNYEAQ. CDR3 DNA, as far as it was read: TGTGCCAGCAGCTTAGAGCATTCCAAGGGGGCAACGGGCGAG. Translated: CASSLEHSKGATGE. In full, the CDR3 reads CASSLEHSKGATGEQYF.

Only a few counts were recorded for this clone. The CDR3 extends 3 residues past the end of the read, so its final part is completed from the germline J gene. The V gene is TRBV19, the J gene TRBJ2-5; a weak D match, TRBD2 (7 bases). This CDR3 is built from 14 residues. V dropped 5 bases and J dropped 4 bases, with 14 bases sitting between them. Per the germline V gene, CDR1 is LNHDA and CDR2 is SQIVND (reference sequence). The part of the CDR3 DNA that was read is TGTGCCAGTAGTGGGGGGGGCTTAGGAGAGACC. It codes for CASSGGGLGET. The whole CDR3 protein reads CASSGGGLGETQYF.

This clone was recorded at least ten times. Coverage ceases 3 residues before the CDR3 finishes, and the germline J gene fills in the end. The chain has TRBV7-9 and TRBJ1-2; 7 bases line up with TRBD1. CDR1 SEHNR and CDR2 FQNEAQ come from the germline V gene (reference sequence). This CDR3 is 13 amino acids long. Trimming at V came to 2 bases and at J to 5 bases, leaving 2 bases not matched to a gene. The covered CDR3 bases are TGTGCCAGCAGCTTACAGGGGGGTTATGGC. Translating gives CASSLQGGYG. The whole CDR3 is CASSLQGGYGYTF.

This clone was detected ten times or more. The sequenced fragment ends 3 residues before the CDR3 boundary, so the rest is inferred from the germline J gene. This chain uses TRBV29-1 with TRBJ1-4; 9 bases line up with TRBD1. This CDR3 has 12 amino acids. Germline CDR1 SQVTM, CDR2 ANQGSEA. After removal of 7 bases from V and 7 bases from J, the junction contained 4 bases not matched to a gene. CDR3 bases read: TGCAGCGCCGGGACAGGGCGTGAAAAA. Encoded protein: CSAGTGREK. The full CDR3 protein reads CSAGTGREKLFF.

This clone was seen ten or more times. The read gets to within 3 residues of the CDR3 end, and the germline J gene fills in the rest. Additional DNA sequences in this sample encode the identical CDR3. The chain recombines TRBV2 with TRBJ2-5; no definite D call. Trimming stripped 9 bases from V and 5 bases from J, with 10 bases between. CDR3 length: 11 amino acids. Germline V CDR1 and CDR2: SNHLY, FYNNEI. The CDR3 reads CASLPGETQYF. The CDR3 bases that were read are TGTGCCAGTCTTCCGGGTGAGACC.

This clone was seen at least ten times. The read ends 3 residues shy of where the CDR3 ends; the end is completed using the germline J gene. The chain uses TRBV28 and TRBJ1-1, with TRBD1 identical over 7 bases. Trimming at V came to 6 bases and at J to 4 bases, leaving 5 bases not matched to a gene. Germline V gene sequence: CDR1 MDHEN, CDR2 SYDVKM. There are 13 residues in the CDR3. The CDR3 reads CASSRDRVTEAFF. The part of the CDR3 DNA that was read is TGTGCCAGCAGCAGAGACAGGGTCACTGAA.

This clone appeared many times. The CDR3 end lies 3 residues beyond the end of the read and is filled in from the germline J gene. The genes are TRBV20-1 and TRBJ2-2; D is unresolved. CDR3 length: 16 amino acids. Trimming took 6 bases from V and 1 from J, leaving 18 bases between them. Germline CDR1 DFQATT, CDR2 SNEGSKA (reference sequence). The CDR3 sequence is CSAAHLKGRNTGELFF. The part of the CDR3 DNA that was read is TGCAGTGCCGCACATCTGAAGGGTCGGAACACCGGGGAG.

This clone was seen more than once but under ten times. The CDR3 is cut off 3 residues early in the read; its end comes from the germline J gene. This chain uses TRBV5-1 with TRBJ2-5, with 12 bases fitting TRBD1. The V gene end was trimmed by 0 bases and the J gene end by 5 bases; junction bases not matched to a gene: 5. The CDR3 consists of 16 residues. Germline CDR1 reads SGHRS; CDR2 reads YFSETQ. Incomplete CDR3 DNA: TGCGCCAGCAGCTTGGTTGGGACAGGGGGCGTGGAGACC. It encodes CASSLVGTGGVET. The entire CDR3 protein is CASSLVGTGGVETQYF.

This clone has a count of ten or more. The read stops 3 residues short of the end of the CDR3; the missing end is completed from the germline J gene. This chain uses TRBV5-6 with TRBJ1-2; D is perhaps TRBD1 (6 bases). Germline CDR1 SGHDT, CDR2 YYEEEE. Trimming pared 4 bases from V and 5 bases from J, leaving 18 bases between. This CDR3 is 15 amino acids long. This CDR3 reads CASSPGGGALYGYTF. The DNA read from the CDR3 is TGTGCCAGCAGCCCCGGGGGGGGCGCACTGTATGGC.

This clone was seen a handful of times. Coverage ceases 3 residues before the CDR3 finishes, and the germline J gene fills in the end. The rearrangement uses TRBV7-6 and TRBJ2-5, with 8 bases identical to TRBD2. After removal of 3 bases from V and 4 bases from J, the junction contained 7 bases not matched to a gene. There are 15 residues in the CDR3. Per the germline V gene, CDR1 is SGHVS and CDR2 is FNYEAQ. This CDR3 reads CASSFKAGGLETQYF. CDR3 DNA, as far as it was read: TGTGCCAGCAGCTTCAAGGCGGGAGGCCTAGAGACC.

Of note for this clone: The read finishes 3 residues shy of the CDR3 end, and the germline J gene is used to complete it. This rearrangement joins TRBV29-1 to TRBJ2-3; 10 bases map to TRBD2. The V gene's germline CDR1 is SQVTM and CDR2 ANQGSEA. CDR3 size: 14 residues. Germline trimming cut 7 bases from V and 4 bases from J; bases unmatched to any gene: 8. The covered CDR3 bases are TGCAGCGCCCTAGCGGGAGATGTGGCAGATACG. Its translation is CSALAGDVADT. The full CDR3 protein is CSALAGDVADTQYF.

There are many counts of this clone. The sequenced fragment ends 3 residues before the CDR3 boundary, so the rest is inferred from the germline J gene. V and J are TRBV14 and TRBJ2-7; no definite D call. The germline V gene has CDR1 SGHDN and CDR2 FVKESK. V gave up 0 bases and J gave up 1 base, with 7 bases separating them. This CDR3 spans 14 amino acids. The CDR3 sequence: CASSQEVGSYEQYF. The covered CDR3 bases are TGTGCCAGCAGCCAAGAGGTAGGGTCCTACGAG.

This clone was seen only a few times. The CDR3 goes on 3 residues after the read ends, and that part is filled in from the germline J gene. This sequence joins TRBV2 and TRBJ2-2; D is ambiguous. The ends were cut back, 4 bases at V and 7 bases at J, with 13 bases in the middle. The CDR3 is 14 amino acids. Germline assignment: CDR1 SNHLY and CDR2 FYNNEI. CDR3 residues: CASSVHPSGGELFF. The DNA read from the CDR3 is TGTGCCAGCAGTGTTCACCCTAGTGGCGGGGAG.

Note on this clone: The read comes to an end 3 residues before the CDR3 does, leaving the germline J gene to fill in the end. This sequence joins TRBV7-2 and TRBJ1-1; a weak D match, TRBD1 (6 bases). Trimming took off 5 bases at V and 0 bases at J, with 13 bases between the two ends. The germline CDR1 and CDR2 sequences are SGHTA and FQGNSA. The CDR3 totals 15 residues. The CDR3 DNA, read in part, is TGTGCCAGCAGCCGAGCGACAGGTTTGAACACTGAA. It codes for CASSRATGLNTE. In full, the CDR3 reads CASSRATGLNTEAFF.

This clone appeared many times. The CDR3 end falls 3 residues outside the read, so it is completed with the germline J gene. The V call is TRBV28, the J call TRBJ2-4, with 8 bases identical to TRBD1. Per germline, CDR1 MDHEN and CDR2 SYDVKM. The CDR3 is 14 residues long. With 3 bases clipped from V and 6 bases from J, the junction kept 4 bases outside the gene matches. CDR3 DNA, as far as it was read: TGTGCCAGCAGTTTTCGGCAGGGGGCAAACATT. It codes for CASSFRQGANI. The full-length CDR3 reads as CASSFRQGANIQYF.

This clone was observed a handful of times. The CDR3 extends 3 residues past the end of the read, so its final part is completed from the germline J gene. The chain has TRBV2 and TRBJ2-1; 8 nucleotides align to TRBD2. The CDR3 consists of 13 residues. With V trimmed by 6 bases and J by 6 bases, 4 bases remained unmatched. Germline CDR1 and CDR2: SNHLY and FYNNEI. The CDR3 sequence is CASRVTSGNEQFF. The sequenced CDR3 bases are TGTGCCAGCAGGGTTACTAGCGGCAATGAG.

This clone was seen repeatedly, ten times or more. The observed sequence ends 3 residues before the CDR3 terminus, with the missing tail filled in from the germline J gene. The chain links TRBV10-1 to TRBJ2-3, with D perhaps TRBD2 (6 bases). Trimming took off 7 bases at V and 3 bases at J, with 14 bases between the two ends. Per germline, CDR1 WNHNN and CDR2 SYGVQD (reference sequence). The CDR3 length is 14 residues. Partial CDR3 DNA: TGCGCCAGCAAATGGAGGGCGGGTACAGATACG. Translated: CASKWRAGTDT. The entire CDR3 reads CASKWRAGTDTQYF.

Comment on this clone: The sequenced fragment ends 3 residues before the CDR3 boundary, so the rest is inferred from the germline J gene. V and J are TRBV11-3 and TRBJ2-3, with D uncertain. V shed 5 bases and J shed 5 bases, with 11 bases lying between them. Per the germline V gene, CDR1 is SGHNT and CDR2 is YENEEA. The CDR3 extends over 13 amino acids. The CDR3 bases that were read are TGTGCCAGCAGCCCTCAAGCAGGAGATACG. As protein: CASSPQAGDT. The whole CDR3 region reads CASSPQAGDTQYF.

At least ten counts were recorded for this clone. The CDR3 end lies 3 residues beyond the end of the read and is filled in from the germline J gene. The chain uses TRBV4-1 and TRBJ1-5; D unclear. This CDR3 region has 16 residues. Per the germline V gene, CDR1 is MGHRA and CDR2 is YSYEKL. Trimming shortened V by 0 bases and J by 6 bases, and 15 bases separated the two germline ends. The sequenced CDR3 bases are TGCGCCAGCAGCCAAGAGTCCGGGGAGGTGGGTCAGCCC. The encoded protein is CASSQESGEVGQP. The full CDR3 is CASSQESGEVGQPQHF.

This clone was observed at least ten times. The DNA ends 3 residues before the CDR3 does, and the rest of the CDR3 is filled in from the germline J gene. The chain joins TRBV29-1 to TRBJ1-1, with a weak D call TRBD1 (5 bases). Germline V lookup: CDR1 SQVTM, CDR2 ANQGSEA. There are 12 residues in the CDR3. Trimming removed 4 bases from V and 1 base from J, with 7 bases in between. CDR3 protein: CSVGRENTEAFF. CDR3 bases read: TGCAGCGTTGGCAGGGAGAACACTGAA.

This clone has only a few counts. Coverage ceases 3 residues before the CDR3 finishes, and the germline J gene fills in the end. V and J are TRBV5-4 and TRBJ2-7; 7 positions agree with TRBD2. With 1 base clipped from V and 3 bases from J, the junction kept 10 bases outside the gene matches. Germline lookup yields CDR1 SGHNT and CDR2 YYREEE (reference sequence). The CDR3 has 16 residues. The CDR3 protein is CASSLITTSFFYEQYF. The CDR3 DNA, read in part, is TGTGCCAGCAGCTTGATCACGACTAGCTTCTTCTACGAG.